In its sample, the clone carrying this TCR beta chain was seen a few times. This specimen belongs to a study of OX40 agonist ivuxolimab in advanced cancers. Sequencing used immunoSEQ multiplex PCR; TCRdb keeps in-frame clones, though not all of them. The table records around 73,000 clones, approximately 90% of them present only once. Germline V CDR1 and CDR2: SNHLY, FYNNEI. The germline V and J ends were trimmed by 7 bases and 8 bases, with 18 bases remaining between them. The CDR3 extends over 15 amino acids. This receptor was identified in an adult with an advanced solid tumor such as melanoma, head and neck, liver or kidney cancer. This sample comprised CD4+ or CD8+ T cells sorted from blood, obtained in a trial of the OX40 agonist ivuxolimab. The chain has TRBV2 and TRBJ1-6; D remains ambiguous. CDR3 bases: TGTGCCAGCAACATCGGGGAGACCCAGTATTCACCCCTCCACTTT. It encodes CASNIGETQYSPLHF.